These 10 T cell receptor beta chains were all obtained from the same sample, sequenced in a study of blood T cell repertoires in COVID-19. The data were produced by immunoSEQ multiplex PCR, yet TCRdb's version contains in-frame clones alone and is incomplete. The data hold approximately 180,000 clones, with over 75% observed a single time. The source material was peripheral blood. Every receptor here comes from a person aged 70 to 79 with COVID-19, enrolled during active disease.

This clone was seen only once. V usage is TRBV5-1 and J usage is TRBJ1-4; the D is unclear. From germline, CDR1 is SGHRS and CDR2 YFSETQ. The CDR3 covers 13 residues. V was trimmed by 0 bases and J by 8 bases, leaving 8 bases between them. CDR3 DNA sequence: TGCGCCAGCAGCTTGGAGCCCCCCGAAAAACTGTTTTTT. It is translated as CASSLEPPEKLFF.

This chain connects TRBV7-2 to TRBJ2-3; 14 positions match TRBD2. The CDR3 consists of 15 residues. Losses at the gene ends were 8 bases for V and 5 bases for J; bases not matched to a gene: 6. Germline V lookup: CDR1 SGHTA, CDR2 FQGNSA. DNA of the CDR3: TGTGCCAGCCGGACTAGCGGGAGGCGTGAAGATACGCAGTATTTT. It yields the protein CASRTSGRREDTQYF.

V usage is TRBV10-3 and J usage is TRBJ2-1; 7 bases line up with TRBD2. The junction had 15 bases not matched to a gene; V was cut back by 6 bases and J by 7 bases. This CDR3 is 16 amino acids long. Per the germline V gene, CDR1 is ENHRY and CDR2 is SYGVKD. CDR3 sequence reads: CAIRSQTSSIGNEQFF. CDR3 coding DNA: TGTGCCATCAGGAGCCAGACTAGCTCGATTGGGAATGAGCAGTTCTTC.

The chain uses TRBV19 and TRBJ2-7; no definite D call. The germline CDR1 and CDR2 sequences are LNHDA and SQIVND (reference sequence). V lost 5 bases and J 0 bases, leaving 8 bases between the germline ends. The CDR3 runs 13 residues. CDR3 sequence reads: CASSAAVSYEQYF. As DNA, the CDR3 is TGTGCCAGTAGTGCGGCGGTCTCCTACGAGCAGTACTTC.

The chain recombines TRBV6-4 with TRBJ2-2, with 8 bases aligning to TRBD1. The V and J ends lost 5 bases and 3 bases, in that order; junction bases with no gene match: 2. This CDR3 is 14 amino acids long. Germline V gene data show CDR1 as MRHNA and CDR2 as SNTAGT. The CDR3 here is CASSRDRYTGELFF. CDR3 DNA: TGTGCCAGCAGTCGGGACAGGTACACCGGGGAGCTGTTTTTT.

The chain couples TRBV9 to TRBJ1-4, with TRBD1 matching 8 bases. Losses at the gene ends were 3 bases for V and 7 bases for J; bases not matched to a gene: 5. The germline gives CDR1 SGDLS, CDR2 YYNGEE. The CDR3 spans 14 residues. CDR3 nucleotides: TGTGCCAGCAGCGCGGGACAGGCGGGTGAAAAACTGTTTTTT. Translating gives CASSAGQAGEKLFF.

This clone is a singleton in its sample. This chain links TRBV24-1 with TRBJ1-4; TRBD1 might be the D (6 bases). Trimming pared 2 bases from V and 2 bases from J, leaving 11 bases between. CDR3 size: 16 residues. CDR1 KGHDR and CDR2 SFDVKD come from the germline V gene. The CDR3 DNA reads TGTGCCACCAGTGATTCCCGGACAGCCACTAATGAAAAACTGTTTTTT. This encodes CATSDSRTATNEKLFF.

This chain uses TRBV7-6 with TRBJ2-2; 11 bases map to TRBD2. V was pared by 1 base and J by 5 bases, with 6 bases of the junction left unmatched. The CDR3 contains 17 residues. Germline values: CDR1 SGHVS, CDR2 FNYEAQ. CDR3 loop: CASSLGTSGSFTGELFF. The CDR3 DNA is TGTGCCAGCAGCTTAGGGACTAGCGGGTCGTTTACCGGGGAGCTGTTTTTT.

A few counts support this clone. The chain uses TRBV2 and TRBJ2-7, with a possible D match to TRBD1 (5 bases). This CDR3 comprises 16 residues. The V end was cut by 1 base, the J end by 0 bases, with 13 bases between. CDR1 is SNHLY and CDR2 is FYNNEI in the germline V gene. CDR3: CASSEGRGSPSYEQYF. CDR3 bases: TGTGCCAGCAGTGAAGGAAGGGGATCCCCCTCCTACGAGCAGTACTTC. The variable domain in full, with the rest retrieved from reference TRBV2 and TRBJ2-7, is EPEVTQTPSHQVTQMGQEVILRCVPISNHLYFYWYRQILGQKVEFLVSFYNNEISEKSEIFDDQFSVERPDGSNFTLKIRSTKLEDSAMYFCASSEGRGSPSYEQYFGPGTRLTVT.

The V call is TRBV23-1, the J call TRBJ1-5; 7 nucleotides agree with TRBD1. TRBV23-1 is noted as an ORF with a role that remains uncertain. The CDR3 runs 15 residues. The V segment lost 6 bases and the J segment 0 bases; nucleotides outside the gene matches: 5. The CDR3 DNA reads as TGCGCCAGCAGGGGGACAGACGATAGCAATCAGCCCCAGCATTTT. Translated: CASRGTDDSNQPQHF.